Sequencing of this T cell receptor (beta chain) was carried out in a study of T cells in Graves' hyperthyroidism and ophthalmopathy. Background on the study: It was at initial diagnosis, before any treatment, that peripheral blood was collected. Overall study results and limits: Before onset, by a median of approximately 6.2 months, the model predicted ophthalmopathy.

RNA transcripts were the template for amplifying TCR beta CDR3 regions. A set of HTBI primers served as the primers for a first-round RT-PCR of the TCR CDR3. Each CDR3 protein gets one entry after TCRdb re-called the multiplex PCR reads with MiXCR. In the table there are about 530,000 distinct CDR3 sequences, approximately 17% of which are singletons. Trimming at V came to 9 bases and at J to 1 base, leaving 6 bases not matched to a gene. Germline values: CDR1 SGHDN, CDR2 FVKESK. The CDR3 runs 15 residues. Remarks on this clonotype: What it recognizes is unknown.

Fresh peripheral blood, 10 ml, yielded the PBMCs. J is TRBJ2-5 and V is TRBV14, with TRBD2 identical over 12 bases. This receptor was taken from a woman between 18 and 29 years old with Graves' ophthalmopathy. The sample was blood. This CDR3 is CARNASGRVQETQYF. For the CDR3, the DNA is TGTGCCAGAAACGCTAGCGGGAGGGTCCAAGAGACCCAGTACTTC. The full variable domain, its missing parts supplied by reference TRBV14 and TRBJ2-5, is EAGVTQFPSHSVIEKGQTVTLRCDPISGHDNLYWYRRVMGKEIKFLLHFVKESKQDESGMPNNRFLAERTGGTYSTLKVQPAELEDSGVYFCARNASGRVQETQYFGPGTRLLVL.